This T cell receptor (beta chain) was identified during a study of T cell responses to AZD1222 COVID-19 vaccine. The V gene lost 4 bases and the J gene lost 6 bases, with 16 bases spanning the gap. The CDR3 loop spans 14 amino acids. Turning to this clone: Antigen specificity is unknown.

Only in-frame clones appear in the TCRdb table, and some are missing; sequencing was by immunoSEQ multiplex PCR. The sample includes 150,000 or so clones, less than 90% of them seen just once. Findings and limits, study-wide: The repertoires were collected only after the peak T cell response. Nearly half of spike-specific TCRs reportedly target variant regions that are unmutated in the B.1.351 and B.1.1.7 variants. Across the whole spike, CD4 TCRs peaked at regions 160-218 and 743-854. Baseline testing showed seropositivity in only five to seven AZD1222 recipients.

The sample here was peripheral blood, taken on day 0 of AZD1222 vaccination. The V gene is TRBV23-1, the J gene TRBJ2-7, with D possibly matching TRBD2 (6 bases). TRBV23-1 counts as an open reading frame of uncertain function. The TCR sequence derives from an adult in good health. CDR3 amino acids: CASSRLDEGGEQYF. The CDR3 coding sequence is TGCGCCAGCAGTCGCCTGGACGAGGGAGGCGAGCAGTACTTC.